This TCR beta chain emerged from a study of OX40 agonist ivuxolimab in advanced cancers. Study results and caveats: CD8+ T cells were the subset that, on average, had more expanded clones than CD4+. There was clonal expansion of CD4+ and CD8+ blood T cells by week 6 at 0.1 to 3.0 mg/kg.

About this clone: Antigen: not known.

Libraries were prepared by immunoSEQ multiplex PCR; TCRdb keeps only in-frame clonotypes and omits some of them. The table has about 35,000 clones, roughly 80% seen once. The CDR3 spans 13 residues. V was cut by 0 bases and J by 8 bases, with 8 bases left in between. Germline V gives CDR1 SGHDN, CDR2 FVKESK. The clonotype was recovered from an adult with an advanced solid tumor such as melanoma, head and neck, liver or kidney cancer. The chain combines TRBV14 with TRBJ2-4; no clear D. The sequencing used CD4+ or CD8+ T cells sorted from blood, collected in a trial of the OX40 agonist ivuxolimab. The CDR3 DNA reads as TGTGCCAGCAGCCAAGATCGGTTTGACATTCAGTACTTC. Translated: CASSQDRFDIQYF.